These 7 T cell receptor beta chains were all obtained from the same sample, sequenced in a study of T cells in localized non-small cell lung cancer. Profiled with immunoSEQ multiplex PCR; TCRdb holds only in-frame clones, not every one. The sample lists some 20,000 clones; 65% to 90% were seen once. This specimen was peripheral blood, taken before any cancer treatment. These receptors were obtained from a man aged 40 to 75 with stage I lung adenocarcinoma.

The chain recombines TRBV28 with TRBJ1-2; D is unresolved. Between the trimmed V and J ends, which lost 5 bases and 6 bases, there was a span of 7 bases. Germline V gives CDR1 MDHEN, CDR2 SYDVKM. This CDR3 contains 11 residues. The CDR3 here is CASSNGDGYTF. The CDR3 DNA reads as TGTGCCAGCAGTAACGGGGATGGCTACACCTTC.

The rearrangement links TRBV4-1 to TRBJ2-1; the D gene could be TRBD1 or TRBD2 (6 bases each). In germline, CDR1 is MGHRA, CDR2 YSYEKL. This CDR3 contains 14 residues. The germline V and J ends were trimmed by 5 bases and 4 bases, with 12 bases remaining between them. The CDR3 protein is CASSWGAAYNEQFF. CDR3 bases: TGCGCCAGCAGCTGGGGGGCAGCATACAATGAGCAGTTCTTC.

The rearrangement joins TRBV10-3 to TRBJ2-2; 14 nucleotides agree with TRBD2. The CDR3 is 17 amino acids. The V and J ends lost 4 bases and 5 bases, in that order; junction bases with no gene match: 6. From germline, CDR1 is ENHRY and CDR2 SYGVKD. The CDR3, as DNA: TGTGCCATCAGTGGGGGACTAGCGGGAGTTTTTACCGGGGAGCTGTTTTTT. Its protein is CAISGGLAGVFTGELFF.

Here the CDR3 reads CASSLHRRNTEAFF. As DNA, the CDR3 is TGTGCCAGCAGCTTACACCGGCGGAACACTGAAGCTTTCTTT. The chain carries TRBV7-2 and TRBJ1-1; no reliable D call. The V gene's germline CDR1 is SGHTA and CDR2 FQGNSA. Trimming took 2 bases from V and 1 from J, leaving 8 bases between them. The CDR3 is 14 amino acids.

The chain recombines TRBV6-1 with TRBJ2-7; D not resolved. The germline V gene encodes CDR1 MNHNS and CDR2 SASEGT. V shed 6 bases and J shed 0 bases, with 6 bases lying between them. The CDR3 spans 12 residues. The CDR3 DNA is TGTGCCAGCAGCTCGAGCTCCTACGAGCAGTACTTC. Amino acid sequence: CASSSSSYEQYF.

The chain has TRBV6-1 and TRBJ2-1; the D gene is possibly TRBD2 (6 bases). CDR1 and CDR2 (germline): MNHNS, SASEGT. V dropped 4 bases and J dropped 0 bases, with 16 bases sitting between them. The CDR3 is 17 amino acids. CDR3 sequence: CASSARGTSLSYNEQFF. CDR3 nucleotides: TGTGCCAGCAGTGCTCGAGGGACTTCCCTCTCCTACAATGAGCAGTTCTTC.

The chain is built from TRBV5-6 and TRBJ1-1; D ambiguous. CDR1 and CDR2 (germline): SGHDT, YYEEEE. The CDR3 runs to 14 residues. Trimming pared 0 bases from V and 1 base from J, leaving 7 bases between. CDR3 sequence (DNA): TGTGCCAGCAGCTTGGGGTGGACGAACACTGAAGCTTTCTTT. Its protein product is CASSLGWTNTEAFF. The full variable domain, its missing parts supplied by reference TRBV5-6 and TRBJ1-1, is DAGVTQSPTHLIKTRGQQVTLRCSPKSGHDTVSWYQQALGQGPQFIFQYYEEEERQRGNFPDRFSGHQFPNYSSELNVNALLLGDSALYLCASSLGWTNTEAFFGQGTRLTVV.